The 29 T cell receptor beta chains listed next were all sequenced from one sample in a study of shared clonotypes between healthy human individuals. The assay was immunoSEQ multiplex PCR, and TCRdb's table has in-frame clones only and misses some. The sample carries some 200,000 clones, 50% to 75% recorded once. The material sequenced was memory CD4+ T cells sorted from blood. Subset described: CD45RA-negative fraction. All receptors derive from a man aged 30 to 45 in good health.

V usage is TRBV9 and J usage is TRBJ1-1, with D possibly TRBD1 on 6 matching bases. Between the trimmed V and J ends, which lost 4 bases and 4 bases, there was a span of 20 bases. The CDR3 is 16 amino acids. CDR1 SGDLS and CDR2 YYNGEE come from the germline V gene. CDR3 protein: CASSPRTAEYSTEAFF. CDR3 nucleotide sequence: TGTGCCAGCAGCCCCCGGACAGCCGAATATAGCACTGAAGCTTTCTTT.

V gene TRBV27 combines with J gene TRBJ2-7; the match to TRBD1 covers 9 bases. The germline V gene has CDR1 MNHEY and CDR2 SMNVEV (reference sequence). The CDR3 length is 15 residues. The ends lost 6 bases at V and 6 bases at J; junction bases unmatched: 12. CDR3: CASSYLGDRVSEQYF. The CDR3 nucleotides are TGTGCCAGCAGCTACTTAGGGGACAGGGTTAGCGAGCAGTACTTC.

The chain is built from TRBV28 and TRBJ1-1; D call uncertain. V was cut by 6 bases and J by 3 bases, with 14 bases left in between. There are 14 residues in the CDR3. Germline V gene data show CDR1 as MDHEN and CDR2 as SYDVKM. The CDR3 nucleotides are TGTGCCAGCAGCGTGACGAGTGTGTACACTGAAGCTTTCTTT. It translates to CASSVTSVYTEAFF.

This clone was observed a few times. The V and J genes are TRBV10-1 and TRBJ1-5, with D hard to call. This CDR3 contains 15 residues. Looked up from germline, CDR1 is WNHNN and CDR2 is SYGVQD (reference sequence). The V end was cut by 7 bases, the J end by 4 bases, with 17 bases between. The chain's CDR3 is CASITDRVDNQPQHF. The CDR3 nucleotides are TGCGCCAGCATTACGGACCGAGTTGATAATCAGCCCCAGCATTTT.

The chain combines TRBV28 with TRBJ1-3; D not certain. V was shortened by 4 bases and J by 2 bases, with 12 bases between the two germline ends. The CDR3 totals 15 residues. The germline V gene encodes CDR1 MDHEN and CDR2 SYDVKM. The CDR3 DNA is TGTGCCAGCAGTTCGGCAGTTCTCGCTGGAAACACCATATATTTT. Its translation: CASSSAVLAGNTIYF.

Of note for this clone: Other DNA sequences in the sample encode the same CDR3. This chain connects TRBV5-1 to TRBJ1-1; no clear D gene. This CDR3 spans 13 amino acids. Germline-derived CDR1 and CDR2 are SGHRS and YFSETQ. The V end was cut by 0 bases, the J end by 1 base, with 4 bases between. CDR3 sequence: CASSLGRNTEAFF. The DNA for the CDR3 is TGCGCCAGCAGCTTGGGGAGGAACACTGAAGCTTTCTTT.

CDR3 loop: CASSKDGETQYF. The DNA of the CDR3 is TGTGCCAGTAGTAAGGACGGAGAGACCCAGTACTTC. The V call is TRBV19, the J call TRBJ2-5; unclear D gene. Germline values: CDR1 LNHDA, CDR2 SQIVND (reference sequence). Between the trimmed V and J ends, which lost 4 bases and 4 bases, there was a span of 7 bases. CDR3 length equals 12 residues.

CDR3 DNA: TGTGCCAGCAGCTTATACAGGGGAGGCTATGAGCAGTTCTTC. It is translated as CASSLYRGGYEQFF. The V and J genes are TRBV7-2 and TRBJ2-1, with D tentatively TRBD1 (7 bases). The CDR3 has 14 amino acids. Trimming cost V 2 bases and J 8 bases, with 13 bases left between them. Germline V gene data show CDR1 as SGHTA and CDR2 as FQGNSA.

This chain links TRBV5-4 with TRBJ1-5, with D hard to call. Trimming stripped 0 bases from V and 7 bases from J, with 8 bases between. CDR1 is SGHNT, CDR2 YYREEE, per germline (reference sequence). The CDR3 consists of 13 residues. The DNA for the CDR3 is TGTGCCAGCAGCTTGGGGGCCGTGCAGCCCCAGCATTTT. Its protein product is CASSLGAVQPQHF.

The chain has TRBV28 and TRBJ1-4; 8 bases map to TRBD1. The V segment lost 4 bases and the J segment 7 bases; nucleotides outside the gene matches: 8. The length of the CDR3 is 15 residues. Germline values: CDR1 MDHEN, CDR2 SYDVKM. CDR3 amino acids: CASSSTTGVGEKLFF. The CDR3 DNA follows: TGTGCCAGCAGTTCTACGACAGGGGTTGGTGAAAAACTGTTTTTT.

V gene TRBV7-9 combines with J gene TRBJ2-6; D gene ambiguous. Between the trimmed V and J ends, which lost 3 bases and 2 bases, there was a span of 8 bases. From germline, CDR1 is SEHNR and CDR2 FQNEAQ (reference sequence). The length of the CDR3 is 15 residues. CDR3 sequence: CASSFPAAGANVLTF. The CDR3 coding sequence is TGTGCCAGCAGCTTTCCCGCGGCTGGGGCCAACGTCCTGACTTTC. Filled out from reference TRBV7-9 and TRBJ2-6, the complete variable domain reads DTGVSQNPRHKITKRGQNVTFRCDPISEHNRLYWYRQTLGQGPEFLTYFQNEAQLEKSRLLSDRFSAERPKGSFSTLEIQRTEQGDSAMYLCASSFPAAGANVLTFGAGSRLTVL.

V usage is TRBV28 and J usage is TRBJ2-2; D is ambiguous. The V end was cut by 7 bases, the J end by 1 base, with 19 bases between. The CDR3 is 17 amino acids. The germline V gene encodes CDR1 MDHEN and CDR2 SYDVKM. This CDR3 is CASTHLLRRKNTGELFF. CDR3 bases: TGTGCCAGCACCCACCTCTTAAGACGGAAGAACACCGGGGAGCTGTTTTTT.

The V gene is TRBV2, the J gene TRBJ1-2; no reliable D call. Germline CDR1 and CDR2: SNHLY and FYNNEI. The CDR3 consists of 15 residues. Between the trimmed V and J ends, which lost 0 bases and 3 bases, there was a span of 11 bases. The CDR3, as DNA: TGTGCCAGCAGTGAAGCCGGCAAGATCTACTATGGCTACACCTTC. Translated, it gives CASSEAGKIYYGYTF.

This clone appeared many times. This chain connects TRBV6-5 to TRBJ2-1; D perhaps matches TRBD2 (5 bases). The CDR3 runs 13 residues. V was cut by 10 bases and J by 4 bases, with 14 bases left in between. Germline V gene lookup returns CDR1 MNHEY and CDR2 SVGAGI. The CDR3 reads CATSGIRYNEQFF. The CDR3 DNA follows: TGTGCCACCTCCGGGATTCGATACAATGAGCAGTTCTTC.

At least ten counts were recorded for this clone. This rearrangement joins TRBV11-2 to TRBJ2-5, with 8 bases matching TRBD1. The V gene end was trimmed by 8 bases and the J gene end by 1 base; junction bases not matched to a gene: 18. This CDR3 region has 18 residues. CDR1 is SGHAT and CDR2 is FQNNGV in the germline V gene. The CDR3 DNA reads TGTGCCAGCGTGAAAGGACAGGGCAGGAGGACTACCCAAGAGACCCAGTACTTC. It encodes CASVKGQGRRTTQETQYF. The whole variable domain, filled in from reference TRBV11-2 and TRBJ2-5, reads EAGVAQSPRYKIIEKRQSVAFWCNPISGHATLYWYQQILGQGPKLLIQFQNNGVVDDSQLPKDRFSAERLKGVDSTLKIQPAKLEDSAVYLCASVKGQGRRTTQETQYFGPGTRLLVL.

This clone has a handful of counts. The J gene is TRBJ1-3, the V gene TRBV30, with D maybe TRBD1 (6 bases). Germline V gene data show CDR1 as GTSNPN and CDR2 as SVGIG (reference sequence). This CDR3 has 14 amino acids. Between the trimmed V and J ends, which lost 7 bases and 0 bases, there was a span of 13 bases. CDR3 coding DNA: TGTGCCTTAAACAGGGAGCGCTCTGGAAACACCATATATTTT. Translation: CALNRERSGNTIYF.

This clone was detected only a few times. This chain uses TRBV11-2 with TRBJ2-5, with TRBD1 matching 8 bases. This CDR3 region has 15 residues. In germline, CDR1 is SGHAT, CDR2 FQNNGV. The V gene end was trimmed by 3 bases and the J gene end by 4 bases; junction bases not matched to a gene: 7. CDR3 bases: TGTGCCAGCAGCTTGAGCACAGGGGGTGCAGAGACCCAGTACTTC. It translates to CASSLSTGGAETQYF.

This clone was seen many times. The rearrangement uses TRBV15 and TRBJ2-2; D may be TRBD1 (5 bases). V was cut by 0 bases and J by 0 bases, with 14 bases left in between. CDR1 and CDR2 from the germline V gene are LNHNV and YYDKDF (reference sequence). This CDR3 has 18 residues. The CDR3 region has the DNA TGTGCCACCAGCAGAGATCTCTGGGGCCGATCGAACACCGGGGAGCTGTTTTTT. It is translated as CATSRDLWGRSNTGELFF.

With respect to this clone: Its ends do not fully match the called genes, so a read error is possible. This chain links TRBV5-4 with TRBJ2-2; a possible D gene is TRBD1 (6 bases). Germline V gene sequence: CDR1 SGHNT, CDR2 YYREEE (reference sequence). The CDR3 runs to 14 residues. The DNA for the CDR3 is TGTGCCAGCAGTAAGGGACAAGACACCGGTGAGCTGTTTTTT. Protein sequence: CASSKGQDTGELFF.

V gene TRBV29-1 combines with J gene TRBJ2-3; TRBD2 is a possible D gene (5 bases). Per germline, CDR1 SQVTM and CDR2 ANQGSEA. The CDR3 consists of 14 residues. The CDR3 DNA follows: TGCAGTGCGAGCGGTTTTTCTAGCACAGATACGCAGTATTTT. This codes for CSASGFSSTDTQYF.

The CDR3 DNA reads TGTGCCAGCAGCTTAGCCGGCGCCCACTATGCTTTCTTT. Amino acid sequence: CASSLAGAHYAFF. J is TRBJ1-1 and V is TRBV7-2; unclear D gene. CDR1 and CDR2 from the germline V gene are SGHTA and FQGNSA. This CDR3 is 13 amino acids long. Deletions cut 0 bases from V and 11 bases from J, with 13 bases between.

This clone was recorded a few times. This chain uses TRBV10-3 with TRBJ2-1, with TRBD2 matching over 8 bases. The CDR3 totals 15 residues. The V segment lost 6 bases and the J segment 5 bases; nucleotides outside the gene matches: 9. Germline CDR1 ENHRY, CDR2 SYGVKD. CDR3 in DNA: TGTGCCATCAGAATCCGGGAGGGCCTGAACAATGAGCAGTTCTTC. It specifies CAIRIREGLNNEQFF.

The chain carries TRBV6-6 and TRBJ1-2, with D unclear. Between the trimmed V and J ends, which lost 0 bases and 8 bases, there was a span of 10 bases. The CDR3 length is 13 residues. CDR1 is MNHNY, CDR2 SVGAGI, per germline (reference sequence). The CDR3 nucleotides read TGTGCCAGCAGTTACTCGAGTATCGAAGGCTACACCTTC. Protein: CASSYSSIEGYTF.

This clone has only one observation. The chain carries TRBV7-8 and TRBJ1-1; D remains ambiguous. V was pared by 1 base and J by 3 bases, with 6 bases between. Germline V gene sequence: CDR1 SGHVS, CDR2 FQNEAQ. This CDR3 has 13 amino acids. CDR3 protein: CASSLGPDTEAFF. The DNA of the CDR3 is TGTGCCAGCAGCTTAGGGCCAGACACTGAAGCTTTCTTT.

This sequence joins TRBV18 and TRBJ2-1; possibly TRBD1 for D (6 bases). CDR3 size: 14 residues. Germline V gene sequence: CDR1 KGHSH, CDR2 LQKENI. Trimming pared 6 bases from V and 0 bases from J, leaving 9 bases between. CDR3 sequence (DNA): TGTGCCAGCTCCGGACAGAGCTCCTACAATGAGCAGTTCTTC. This codes for CASSGQSSYNEQFF.

The rearrangement uses TRBV29-1 and TRBJ2-1; a possible D gene is TRBD1 (5 bases). Germline V lookup: CDR1 SQVTM, CDR2 ANQGSEA. CDR3 size: 13 residues. V lost 1 base to trimming and J lost 10 bases, with 14 bases between them. This chain's CDR3 is CSVEGLGAFEQFF. The CDR3 bases are TGCAGCGTTGAAGGATTAGGGGCCTTCGAGCAGTTCTTC.

The CDR3 DNA is TGTGCCAGCAGTTTCTCCAACTTCGGTCCTAACTATGGCTACACCTTC. Amino acid sequence: CASSFSNFGPNYGYTF. The chain recombines TRBV27 with TRBJ1-2; no reliable D call. In germline, CDR1 is MNHEY, CDR2 SMNVEV (reference sequence). Trimming removed 3 bases at V and 0 bases at J, with 14 bases between. The CDR3 extends over 16 amino acids.

The V gene is TRBV6-1, the J gene TRBJ2-2; 11 bases match TRBD2. The CDR3 loop spans 18 amino acids. The germline gives CDR1 MNHNS, CDR2 SASEGT. Trimming took 0 bases from V and 1 from J; bases not matched to a gene: 4. As DNA, the CDR3 is TGTGCCAGCAGTGAAGCGGTAGCGGGAGGGATGAACACCGGGGAGCTGTTTTTT. This sequence encodes CASSEAVAGGMNTGELFF.

The chain links TRBV4-2 to TRBJ2-3; D is tentatively TRBD1 or TRBD2 (5 bases each). V shed 3 bases and J shed 8 bases, with 18 bases lying between them. The CDR3 has 15 amino acids. Germline lookup yields CDR1 LGHNA and CDR2 YNFKEQ. The CDR3 spells CASSQGEGAGGTQYF. As DNA, the CDR3 is TGTGCCAGCAGCCAGGGGGAAGGGGCGGGTGGTACGCAGTATTTT.